This T cell receptor (beta chain) comes out of a study of blood T cell repertoires in COVID-19. Study-level background: COVID-19 samples, acute and convalescent, were from the United States, Italy and Spain. The cDNA or gDNA used as material had been derived from T cells, B-cell-depleted T cells, or PBMCs.

Original processing notes: Quantification of nucleated cells was approximated via reference gene primer amplification. TCRdb's table, derived via immunoSEQ multiplex PCR, lists solely in-frame clones and lacks some. Clone size and the V and J calls come from that table; the DNA yielded D and trimming. The sample holds tens of thousands of clones, roughly 87% seen once. The CDR3 length is 15 residues. With 0 bases clipped from V and 2 bases from J, the junction kept 3 bases outside the gene matches. Germline lookup yields CDR1 MGHRA and CDR2 YSYEKL. Sequencing was performed on peripheral blood. The chain combines TRBV4-1 with TRBJ1-2, with TRBD1 matching 7 bases. This TCR was recovered from a man aged 50-60 years with acute or convalescent COVID-19. The CDR3 nucleotides read TGCGCCAGCAGCCAAGACAGGGGGTGGAACTATGGCTACACCTTC. It is translated as CASSQDRGWNYGYTF.